This TCR beta chain appears in the sequencing data of a study of CD8 T cells in Susac syndrome. About the research overall: Within the sequenced group of Susac syndrome patients, over 5 showed active disease and about eight were in remission.

The Susac syndrome patients fit the recently defined diagnostic criteria for definite or probable disease. The CDR3 covers 14 residues. Germline V gene lookup returns CDR1 GTSNPN and CDR2 SVGIG (reference sequence). The V gene lost 3 bases and the J gene lost 1 base, with 12 bases spanning the gap. RNA totalling roughly 0.5 to 1 ug underwent reverse transcription with random hexamers. TCR beta CDR3 was amplified by immunoSEQ multiplex PCR. This amplification extended across 54 Vbeta and 13 Jbeta segments. From the immunoSEQ multiplex PCR reads, TCRdb called clonotypes with MiXCR, one entry per CDR3 protein. The sample yields approximately 210,000 distinct CDR3 sequences, approximately 94% seen once.

The sequenced sample was CD4+ T cells from PBMCs. The TCR was taken from a human donor with Susac syndrome. V and J are TRBV30 and TRBJ1-1; TRBD1 is a possible D gene (5 bases). The CDR3 DNA is TGTGCCTGGAGGTTGGGGCAACCGAACACTGAAGCTTTCTTT. It encodes CAWRLGQPNTEAFF. The full variable domain, completed using reference TRBV30 and TRBJ1-1, is SQTIHQWPATLVQPVGSPLSLECTVEGTSNPNLYWYRQAAGRGLQLLFYSVGIGQISSEVPQNLSASRPQDRQFILSSKKLLLSDSGFYLCAWRLGQPNTEAFFGQGTRLTVV.